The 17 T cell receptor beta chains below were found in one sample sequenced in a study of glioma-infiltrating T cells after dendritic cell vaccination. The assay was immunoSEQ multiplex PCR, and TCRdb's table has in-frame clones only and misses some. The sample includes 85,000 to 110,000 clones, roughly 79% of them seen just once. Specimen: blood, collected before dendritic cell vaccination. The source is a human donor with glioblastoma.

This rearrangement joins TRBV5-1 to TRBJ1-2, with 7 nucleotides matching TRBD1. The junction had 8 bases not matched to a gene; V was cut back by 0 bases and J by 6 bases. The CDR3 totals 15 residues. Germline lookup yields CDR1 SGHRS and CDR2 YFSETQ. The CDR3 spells CASSLAVGGSDGYTF. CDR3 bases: TGCGCCAGCAGCTTGGCTGTAGGGGGCTCGGATGGCTACACCTTC.

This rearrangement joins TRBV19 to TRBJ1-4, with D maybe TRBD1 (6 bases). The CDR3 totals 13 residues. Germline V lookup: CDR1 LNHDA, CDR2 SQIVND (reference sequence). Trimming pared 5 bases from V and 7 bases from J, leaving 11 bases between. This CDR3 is CASSSGDIEKLFF. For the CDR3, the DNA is TGTGCCAGTAGTTCCGGGGACATTGAAAAACTGTTTTTT.

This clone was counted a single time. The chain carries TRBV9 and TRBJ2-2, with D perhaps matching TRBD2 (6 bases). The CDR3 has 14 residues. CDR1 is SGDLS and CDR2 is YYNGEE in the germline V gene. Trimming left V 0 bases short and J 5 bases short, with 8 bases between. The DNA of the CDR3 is TGTGCCAGCAGCGTAGGGAGGGATACCGGGGAGCTGTTTTTT. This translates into CASSVGRDTGELFF.

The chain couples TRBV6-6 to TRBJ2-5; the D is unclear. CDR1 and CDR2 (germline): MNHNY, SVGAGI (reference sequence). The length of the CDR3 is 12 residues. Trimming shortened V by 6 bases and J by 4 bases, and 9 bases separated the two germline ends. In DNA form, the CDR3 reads TGTGCCAGCAGCCGATACATAGAGACCCAGTACTTC. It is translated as CASSRYIETQYF.

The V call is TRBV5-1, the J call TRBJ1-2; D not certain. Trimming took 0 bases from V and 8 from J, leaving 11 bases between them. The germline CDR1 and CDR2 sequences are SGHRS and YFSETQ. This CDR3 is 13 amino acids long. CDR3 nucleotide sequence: TGCGCCAGCAGCTTGGCCCGGCCGGAGGGCTACACCTTC. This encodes CASSLARPEGYTF.

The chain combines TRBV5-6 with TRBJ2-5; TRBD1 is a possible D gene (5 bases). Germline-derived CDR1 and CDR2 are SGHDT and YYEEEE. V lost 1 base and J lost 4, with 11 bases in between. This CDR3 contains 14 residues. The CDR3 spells CASSLLTEVETQYF. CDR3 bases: TGTGCCAGCAGCTTGTTGACAGAAGTAGAGACCCAGTACTTC.

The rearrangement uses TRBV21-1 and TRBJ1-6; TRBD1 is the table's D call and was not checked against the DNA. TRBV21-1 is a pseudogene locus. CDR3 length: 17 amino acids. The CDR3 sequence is CASMRTGMIPYNSPLHF. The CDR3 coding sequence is TGTGCCAGCATGCGGACAGGGATGATCCCCTATAATTCACCCCTCCACTTT.

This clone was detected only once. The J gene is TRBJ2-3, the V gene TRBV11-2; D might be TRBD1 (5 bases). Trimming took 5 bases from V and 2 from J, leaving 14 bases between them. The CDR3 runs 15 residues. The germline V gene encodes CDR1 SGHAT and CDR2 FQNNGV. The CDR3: CASSINPDNTDTQYF. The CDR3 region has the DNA TGTGCCAGCAGCATTAACCCGGACAACACAGATACGCAGTATTTT.

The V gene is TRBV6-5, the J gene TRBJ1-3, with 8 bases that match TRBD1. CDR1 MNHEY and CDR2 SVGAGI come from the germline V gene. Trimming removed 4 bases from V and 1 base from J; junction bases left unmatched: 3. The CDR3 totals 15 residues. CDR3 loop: CASSFGQGSGNTIYF. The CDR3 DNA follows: TGTGCCAGCAGTTTTGGACAGGGTTCTGGAAACACCATATATTTT.

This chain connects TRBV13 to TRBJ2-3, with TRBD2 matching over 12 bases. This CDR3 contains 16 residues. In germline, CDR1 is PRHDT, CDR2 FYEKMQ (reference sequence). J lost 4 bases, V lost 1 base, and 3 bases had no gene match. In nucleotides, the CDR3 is TGTGCCAGCAGCTTAGCCACTAGCGGGGGGTCAGATACGCAGTATTTT. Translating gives CASSLATSGGSDTQYF.

CDR3: CASSHRQVDSPLHF. Written as DNA, the CDR3 is TGTGCCAGCAGCCATCGACAGGTTGATTCACCCCTCCACTTT. V and J are TRBV5-4 and TRBJ1-6; possibly TRBD1 for D (6 bases). V was clipped by 4 bases and J by 8 bases, with 13 bases between them. This CDR3 region has 14 residues. From germline, CDR1 is SGHNT and CDR2 YYREEE (reference sequence).

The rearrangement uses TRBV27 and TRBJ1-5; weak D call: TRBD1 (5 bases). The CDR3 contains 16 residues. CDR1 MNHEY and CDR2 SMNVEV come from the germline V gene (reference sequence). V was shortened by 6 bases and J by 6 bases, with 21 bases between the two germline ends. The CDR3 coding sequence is TGTGCCAGCAGAAGAGGAGGGCCAGGGCGAATTCAGCCCCAGCATTTT. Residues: CASRRGGPGRIQPQHF.

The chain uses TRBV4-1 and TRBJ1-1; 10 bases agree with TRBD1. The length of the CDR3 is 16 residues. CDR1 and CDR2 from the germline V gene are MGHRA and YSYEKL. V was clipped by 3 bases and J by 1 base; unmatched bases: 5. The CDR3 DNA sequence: TGCGCCAGCAGCCAGACTGACAGGGGGCCGAACACTGAAGCTTTCTTT. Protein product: CASSQTDRGPNTEAFF.

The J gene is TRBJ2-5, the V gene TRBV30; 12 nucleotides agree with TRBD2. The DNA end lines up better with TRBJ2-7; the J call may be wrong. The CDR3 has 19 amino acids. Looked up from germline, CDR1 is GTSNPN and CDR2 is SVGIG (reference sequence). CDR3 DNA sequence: TGTGCCTGGAGTGGGATTATGACTAGCGGGGGAAAGAGCTCCTACGAGCAGTACTTC. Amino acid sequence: CAWSGIMTSGGKSSYEQYF.

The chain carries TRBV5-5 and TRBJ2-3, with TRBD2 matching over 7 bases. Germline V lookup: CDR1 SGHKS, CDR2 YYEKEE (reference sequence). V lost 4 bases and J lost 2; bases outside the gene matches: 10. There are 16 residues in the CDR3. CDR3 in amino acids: CASSPYGGTNTDTQYF. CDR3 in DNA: TGTGCCAGCAGCCCGTACGGGGGGACTAACACAGATACGCAGTATTTT.

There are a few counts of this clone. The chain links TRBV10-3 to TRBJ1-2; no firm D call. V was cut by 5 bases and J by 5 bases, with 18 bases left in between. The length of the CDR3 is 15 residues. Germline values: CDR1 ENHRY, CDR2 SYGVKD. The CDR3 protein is CAISPIVGGLYGYTF. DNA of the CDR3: TGTGCCATCAGTCCAATCGTGGGAGGGCTTTATGGCTACACCTTC.

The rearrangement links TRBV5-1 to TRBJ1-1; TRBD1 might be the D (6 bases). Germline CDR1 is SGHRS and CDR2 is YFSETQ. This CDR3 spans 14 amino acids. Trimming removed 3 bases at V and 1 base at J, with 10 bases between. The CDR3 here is CASSSRGTNTEAFF. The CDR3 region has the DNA TGCGCCAGCAGCTCAAGGGGGACGAACACTGAAGCTTTCTTT.